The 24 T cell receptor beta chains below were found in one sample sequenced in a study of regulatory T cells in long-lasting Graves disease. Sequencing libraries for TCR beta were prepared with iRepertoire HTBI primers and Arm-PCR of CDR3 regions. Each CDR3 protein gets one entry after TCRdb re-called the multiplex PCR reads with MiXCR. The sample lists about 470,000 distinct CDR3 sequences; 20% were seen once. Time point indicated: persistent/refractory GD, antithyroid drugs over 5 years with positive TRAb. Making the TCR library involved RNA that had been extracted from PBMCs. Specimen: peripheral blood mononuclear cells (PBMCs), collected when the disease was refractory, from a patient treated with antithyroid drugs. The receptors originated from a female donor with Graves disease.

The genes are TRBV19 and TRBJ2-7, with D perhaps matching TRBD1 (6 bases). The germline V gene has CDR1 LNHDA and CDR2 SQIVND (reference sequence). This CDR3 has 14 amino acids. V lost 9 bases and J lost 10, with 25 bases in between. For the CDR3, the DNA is TGTGCCAGAAGCCTACCACAGGGTATTCTCCTACAGTACTTC. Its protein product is CARSLPQGILLQYF. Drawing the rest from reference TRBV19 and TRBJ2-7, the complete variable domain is DGGITQSPKYLFRKEGQNVTLSCEQNLNHDAMYWYRQDPGQGLRLIYYSQIVNDFQKGDIAEGYSVSREKKESFPLTVTSAQKNPTAFYLCARSLPQGILLQYFGPGTRLTVT.

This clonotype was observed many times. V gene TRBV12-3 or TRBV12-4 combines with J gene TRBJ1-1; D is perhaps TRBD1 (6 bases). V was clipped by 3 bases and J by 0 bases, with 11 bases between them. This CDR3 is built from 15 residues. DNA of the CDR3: TGTGCCAGCAGTTTCCGCAGGGGCCTGAACACTGAAGCTTTCTTT. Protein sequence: CASSFRRGLNTEAFF.

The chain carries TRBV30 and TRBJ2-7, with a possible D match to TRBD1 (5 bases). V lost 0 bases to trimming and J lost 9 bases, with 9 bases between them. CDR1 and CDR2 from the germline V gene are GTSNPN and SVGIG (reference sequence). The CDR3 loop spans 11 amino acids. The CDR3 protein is CAWSVGEAQYF. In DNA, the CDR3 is TGTGCCTGGAGTGTAGGGGAAGCGCAGTACTTC. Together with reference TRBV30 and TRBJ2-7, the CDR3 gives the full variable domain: SQTIHQWPATLVQPVGSPLSLECTVEGTSNPNLYWYRQAAGRGLQLLFYSVGIGQISSEVPQNLSASRPQDRQFILSSKKLLLSDSGFYLCAWSVGEAQYFGPGTRLTVT.

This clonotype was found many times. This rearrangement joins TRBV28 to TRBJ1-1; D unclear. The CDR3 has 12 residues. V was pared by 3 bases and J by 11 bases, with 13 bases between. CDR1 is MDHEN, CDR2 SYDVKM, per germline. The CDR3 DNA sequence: TGTGCCAGCAGTTTTCGGGCAGGTGTGGCTTTCTTT. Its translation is CASSFRAGVAFF.

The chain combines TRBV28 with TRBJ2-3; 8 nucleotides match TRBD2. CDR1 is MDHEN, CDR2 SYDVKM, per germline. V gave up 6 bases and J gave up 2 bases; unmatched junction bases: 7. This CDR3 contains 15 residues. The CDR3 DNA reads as TGTGCCAGCAGAGCTAGACTAGCGTTCACAGATACGCAGTATTTT. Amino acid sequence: CASRARLAFTDTQYF.

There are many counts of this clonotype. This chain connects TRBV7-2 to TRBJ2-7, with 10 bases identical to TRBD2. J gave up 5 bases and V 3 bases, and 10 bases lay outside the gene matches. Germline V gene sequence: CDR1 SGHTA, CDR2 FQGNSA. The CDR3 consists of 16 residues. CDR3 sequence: CASSFGSGRIFDEQYF. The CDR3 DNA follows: TGTGCCAGCAGCTTCGGTAGCGGGAGGATTTTTGACGAGCAGTACTTC.

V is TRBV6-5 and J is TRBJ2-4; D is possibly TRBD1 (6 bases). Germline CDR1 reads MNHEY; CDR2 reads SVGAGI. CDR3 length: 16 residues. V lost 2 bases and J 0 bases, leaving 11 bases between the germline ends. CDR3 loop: CASSYTGSLAKNIQYF. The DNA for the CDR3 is TGTGCCAGCAGTTACACAGGGTCCCTAGCCAAAAACATTCAGTACTTC.

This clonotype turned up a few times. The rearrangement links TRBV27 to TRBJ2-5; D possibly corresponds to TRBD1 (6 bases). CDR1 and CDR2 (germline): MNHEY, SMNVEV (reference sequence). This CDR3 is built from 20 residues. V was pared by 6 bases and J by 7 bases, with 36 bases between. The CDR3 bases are TGTGCCAGCAGCCCATCCCTTTCCCCTTTGACAGGCGCCCTAATAGGGACCCAGTACTTC. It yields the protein CASSPSLSPLTGALIGTQYF.

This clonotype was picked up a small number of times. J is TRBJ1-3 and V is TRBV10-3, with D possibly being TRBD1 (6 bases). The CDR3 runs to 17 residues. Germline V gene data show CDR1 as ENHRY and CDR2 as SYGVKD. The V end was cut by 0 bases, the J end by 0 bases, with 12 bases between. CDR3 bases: TGTGCCATCAGTGAGTCTTCAGGACAGCTCTCTGGAAACACCATATATTTT. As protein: CAISESSGQLSGNTIYF.

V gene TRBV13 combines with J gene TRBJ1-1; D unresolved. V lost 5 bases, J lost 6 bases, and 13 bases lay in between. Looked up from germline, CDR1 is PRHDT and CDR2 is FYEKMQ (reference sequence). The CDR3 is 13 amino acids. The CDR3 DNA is TGTGCCAGCAGCGCCGGGTGGGGTTCTGAAGCTTTCTTT. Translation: CASSAGWGSEAFF.

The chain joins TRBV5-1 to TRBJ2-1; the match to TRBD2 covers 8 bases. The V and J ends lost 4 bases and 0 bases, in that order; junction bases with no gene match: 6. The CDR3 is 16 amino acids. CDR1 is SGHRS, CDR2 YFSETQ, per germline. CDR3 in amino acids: CASSVTSGLSYNEQFF. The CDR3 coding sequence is TGCGCCAGCAGCGTAACTAGCGGCCTCTCCTACAATGAGCAGTTCTTC.

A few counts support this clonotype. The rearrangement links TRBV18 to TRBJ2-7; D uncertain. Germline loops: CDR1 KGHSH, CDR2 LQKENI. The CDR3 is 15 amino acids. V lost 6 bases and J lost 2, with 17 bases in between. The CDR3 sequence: CASSSDWGITYEQYF. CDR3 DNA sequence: TGTGCCAGCTCGTCCGACTGGGGAATAACCTACGAGCAGTACTTC.

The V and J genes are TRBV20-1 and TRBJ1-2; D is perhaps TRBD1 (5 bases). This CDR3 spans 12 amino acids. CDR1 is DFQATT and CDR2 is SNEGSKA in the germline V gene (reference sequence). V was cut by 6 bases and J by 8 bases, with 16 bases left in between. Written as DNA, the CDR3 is TGCAGTGCCTGGACCCAGGGTAGGGGCTACACCTTC. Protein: CSAWTQGRGYTF.

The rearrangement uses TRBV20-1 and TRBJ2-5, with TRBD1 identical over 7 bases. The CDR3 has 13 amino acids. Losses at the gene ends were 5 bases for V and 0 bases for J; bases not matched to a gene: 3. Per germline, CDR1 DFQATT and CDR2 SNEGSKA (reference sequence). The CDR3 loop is CSAQQGNQETQYF. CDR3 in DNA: TGCAGTGCTCAACAGGGGAACCAAGAGACCCAGTACTTC.

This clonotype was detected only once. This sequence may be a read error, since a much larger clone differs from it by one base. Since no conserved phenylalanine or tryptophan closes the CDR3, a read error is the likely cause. The CDR3 here is CASSAGLDLLYEQYL. The CDR3 nucleotides read TGTGCCAGCAGTGCGGGACTAGATTTACTCTACGAGCAGTACCTC. The chain recombines TRBV5-4 with TRBJ2-7, with 8 nucleotides matching TRBD2. This CDR3 is built from 15 residues. Germline trimming cut 5 bases from V and 3 bases from J; bases unmatched to any gene: 10. CDR1 is SGHNT and CDR2 is YYREEE in the germline V gene (reference sequence).

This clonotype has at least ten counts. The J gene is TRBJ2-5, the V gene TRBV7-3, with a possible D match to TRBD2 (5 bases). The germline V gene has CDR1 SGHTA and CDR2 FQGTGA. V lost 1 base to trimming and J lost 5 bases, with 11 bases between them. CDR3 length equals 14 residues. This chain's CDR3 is CASSLIGGQETQYF. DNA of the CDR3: TGTGCCAGCAGCTTAATCGGCGGGCAGGAGACCCAGTACTTC.

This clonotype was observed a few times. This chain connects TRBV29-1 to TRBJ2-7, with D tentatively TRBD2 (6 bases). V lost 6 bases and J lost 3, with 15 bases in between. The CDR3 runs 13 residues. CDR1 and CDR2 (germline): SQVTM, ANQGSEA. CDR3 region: CSVRTAGGYEQYF. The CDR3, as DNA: TGCAGCGTCCGCACCGCCGGGGGCTACGAGCAGTACTTC.

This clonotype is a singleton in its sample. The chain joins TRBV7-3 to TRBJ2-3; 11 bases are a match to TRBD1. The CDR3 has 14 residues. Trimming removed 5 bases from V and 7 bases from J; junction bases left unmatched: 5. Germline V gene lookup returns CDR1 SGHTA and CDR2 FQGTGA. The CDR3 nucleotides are TGTGCCAGCAGCAGGACAGGGGGCAGGAATACGCAGTATTTT. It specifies CASSRTGGRNTQYF. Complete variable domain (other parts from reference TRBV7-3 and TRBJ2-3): GAGVSQTPSNKVTEKGKYVELRCDPISGHTALYWYRQSLGQGPEFLIYFQGTGAADDSGLPNDRFFAVRPEGSVSTLKIQRTERGDSAVYLCASSRTGGRNTQYFGPGTRLTVL.

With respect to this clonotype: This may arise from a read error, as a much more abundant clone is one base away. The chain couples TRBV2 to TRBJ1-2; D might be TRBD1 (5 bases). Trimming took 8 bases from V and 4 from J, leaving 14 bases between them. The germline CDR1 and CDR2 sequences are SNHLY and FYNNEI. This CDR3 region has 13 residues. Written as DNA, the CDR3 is TGTGCCAGCCTAGGCAGGGCCCCCTATGGCTACACCTTC. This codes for CASLGRAPYGYTF. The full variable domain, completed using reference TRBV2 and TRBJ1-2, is EPEVTQTPSHQVTQMGQEVILRCVPISNHLYFYWYRQILGQKVEFLVSFYNNEISEKSEIFDDQFSVERPDGSNFTLKIRSTKLEDSAMYFCASLGRAPYGYTFGSGTRLTVV.

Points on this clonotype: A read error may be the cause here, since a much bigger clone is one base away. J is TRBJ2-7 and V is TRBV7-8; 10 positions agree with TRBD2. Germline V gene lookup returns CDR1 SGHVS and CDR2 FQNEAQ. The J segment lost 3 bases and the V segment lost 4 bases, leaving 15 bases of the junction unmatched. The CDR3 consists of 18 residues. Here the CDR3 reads CASSSFPESGRAIYEQYF. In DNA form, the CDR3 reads TGTGCCAGCAGCTCTTTCCCAGAAAGCGGGAGGGCTATCTACGAGCAGTACTTC.

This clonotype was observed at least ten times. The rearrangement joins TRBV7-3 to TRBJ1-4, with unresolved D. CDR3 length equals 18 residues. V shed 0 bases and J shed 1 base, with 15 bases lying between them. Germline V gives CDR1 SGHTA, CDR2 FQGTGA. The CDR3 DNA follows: TGTGCCAGCAGCTTAACGGGCCTCCGGGGAGGAACTAATGAAAAACTGTTTTTT. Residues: CASSLTGLRGGTNEKLFF. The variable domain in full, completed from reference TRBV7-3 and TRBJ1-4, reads GAGVSQTPSNKVTEKGKYVELRCDPISGHTALYWYRQSLGQGPEFLIYFQGTGAADDSGLPNDRFFAVRPEGSVSTLKIQRTERGDSAVYLCASSLTGLRGGTNEKLFFGSGTQLSVL.

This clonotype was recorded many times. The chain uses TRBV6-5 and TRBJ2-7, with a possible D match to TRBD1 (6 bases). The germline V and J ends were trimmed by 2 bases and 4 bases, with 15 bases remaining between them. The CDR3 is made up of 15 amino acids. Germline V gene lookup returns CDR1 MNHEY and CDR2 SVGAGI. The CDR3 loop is CASSYTGPPVYEQYF. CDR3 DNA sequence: TGTGCCAGCAGTTACACAGGGCCCCCCGTTTACGAGCAGTACTTC.

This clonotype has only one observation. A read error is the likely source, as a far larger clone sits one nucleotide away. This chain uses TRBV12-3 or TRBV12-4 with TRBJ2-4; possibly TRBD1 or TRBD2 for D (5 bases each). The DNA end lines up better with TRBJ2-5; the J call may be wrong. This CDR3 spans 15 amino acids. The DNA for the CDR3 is TGTGCCAGCGGTGACCGGACATTTCGGAGGAAGACCCAGTACTTC. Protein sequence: CASGDRTFRRKTQYF.

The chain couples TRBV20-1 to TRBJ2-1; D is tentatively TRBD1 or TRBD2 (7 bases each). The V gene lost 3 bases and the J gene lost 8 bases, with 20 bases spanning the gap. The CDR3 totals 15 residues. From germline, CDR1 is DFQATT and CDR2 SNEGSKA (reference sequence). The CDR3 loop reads CSARPRRGGIDEQFF. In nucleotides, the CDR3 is TGCAGTGCTAGGCCCCGCAGGGGGGGTATCGATGAGCAGTTCTTC.